This entry lists 2 T cell receptor beta chains sequenced from one sample in a study of read filtering for tumor transcriptome and immune sequencing. From about 400 ng of RNA, a library with molecular barcoded alpha/delta and beta/gamma adaptors was made. TCRdb independently ran MiXCR on the reads; one entry per CDR3 protein. The data contain 120,000 or so distinct CDR3 sequences, 10% to 15% of them singletons. The sequenced sample consisted of a population of CD138-negative cells sorted from bone marrow. The receptor set was obtained from a donor over 35 with multiple myeloma.

The table lists this clonotype with a few counts. V gene TRBV20-1 combines with J gene TRBJ2-7; 11 bases align to TRBD2. Germline CDR1 reads DFQATT; CDR2 reads SNEGSKA (reference sequence). V lost 1 base, J lost 7 bases, and 9 bases stayed unmatched. This CDR3 is built from 15 residues. This CDR3 is CSARGLAGGRDEQYF. Written as DNA, the CDR3 is TGCAGTGCTAGAGGCCTAGCGGGAGGCCGGGATGAGCAGTACTTC.

The chain employs TRBV11-2 and TRBJ2-4; D possibly matches TRBD1 or TRBD2 (5 bases each). Germline CDR1 is SGHAT and CDR2 is FQNNGV. The CDR3 has 13 amino acids. Trimming removed 6 bases at V and 4 bases at J, with 10 bases between. DNA of the CDR3: TGTGCCAGCAGTGGGACCGTAAAAAACATTCAGTACTTC. Amino acid sequence: CASSGTVKNIQYF.